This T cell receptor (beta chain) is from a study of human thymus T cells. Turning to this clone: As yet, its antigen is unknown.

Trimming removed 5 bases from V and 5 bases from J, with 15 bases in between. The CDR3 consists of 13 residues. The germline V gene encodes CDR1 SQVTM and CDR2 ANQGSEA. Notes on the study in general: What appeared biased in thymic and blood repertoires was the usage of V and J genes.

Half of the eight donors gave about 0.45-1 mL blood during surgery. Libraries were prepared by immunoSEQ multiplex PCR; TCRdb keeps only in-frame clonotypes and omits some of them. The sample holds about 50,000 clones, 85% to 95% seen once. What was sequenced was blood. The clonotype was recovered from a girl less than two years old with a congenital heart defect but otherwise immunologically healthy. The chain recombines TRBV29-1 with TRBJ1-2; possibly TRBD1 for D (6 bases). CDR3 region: CSVRTGSGYGYTF. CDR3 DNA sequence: TGCAGCGTTAGAACAGGGTCGGGGTATGGCTACACCTTC.